This T cell receptor beta chain was recovered during a study of blood T cells in healthy people across ages. Sample-barcoded 5' priming and a J-beta primer mix drove a second PCR of about 7 to 12 cycles. A tag from a template-switch adaptor with 12 random nucleotides marked each cDNA molecule. Each sample yielded at least 2.5 million CDR3-containing paired-end reads. TCRdb redid the calling of the 5' RACE reads with MiXCR, one entry per CDR3 protein. This sample carries hundreds of thousands of distinct CDR3 sequences, roughly 44% of them seen once, and the ten largest clones take 20% to 25%. From germline, CDR1 is KGHSH and CDR2 LQKENI. The CDR3 has 13 amino acids. Losses at the gene ends were 3 bases for V and 6 bases for J; bases not matched to a gene: 5. The study recruited healthy Caucasian donors from Russia who were aged about 6 to 95. Every participating donor contributed approximately 10 milliliters of peripheral blood through a draw.

The receptor's source is a woman aged 55 to 70 in good health. The rearrangement uses TRBV18 and TRBJ2-7; 7 positions agree with TRBD1. Source material: blood. The CDR3, as DNA: TGTGCCAGCTCACCCTCAGGGGGTGGCGAGCAGTACTTC. Translation: CASSPSGGGEQYF.